The 6 T cell receptor beta chains in this list originate from one sample, sequenced in a study of STAT5B mutations in CD4+ large granular lymphocyte leukemia. Generated by immunoSEQ multiplex PCR, the TCRdb table keeps only in-frame clones and is missing some. The sample yields tens of thousands of clones, roughly 76% seen once. Sequenced sample: CD4+ T cells from blood buffy coats. Receptors were obtained from a human donor in good health.

The genes are TRBV15 and TRBJ2-7; weak D call: TRBD1 (6 bases). The length of the CDR3 is 14 residues. Germline assignment: CDR1 LNHNV and CDR2 YYDKDF (reference sequence). The V end lost 1 base, the J end lost 4 bases, and 11 bases lay between the germline ends. The CDR3 DNA follows: TGTGCCACCAGCAGAGCTCAGGGGCCATACGAGCAGTACTTC. Amino acid sequence: CATSRAQGPYEQYF.

The DNA of the CDR3 is TGTGCCAGCAGCAACCAGGGGGCTCATGGCTACACCTTC. Protein sequence: CASSNQGAHGYTF. The chain recombines TRBV5-5 with TRBJ1-2; TRBD1 matches at 8 bases. V shed 4 bases, J shed 6 bases, and the junction held 5 bases outside the gene matches. The germline V gene encodes CDR1 SGHKS and CDR2 YYEKEE (reference sequence). The CDR3 is 13 residues long. Using reference TRBV5-5 and TRBJ1-2 for the parts outside the CDR3, the full variable domain is DAGVTQSPTHLIKTRGQQVTLRCSPISGHKSVSWYQQVLGQGPQFIFQYYEKEERGRGNFPDRFSARQFPNYSSELNVNALLLGDSALYLCASSNQGAHGYTFGSGTRLTVV.

In this sample, this clone turned up a few times. The chain recombines TRBV18 with TRBJ2-5; a weak D match, TRBD2 (5 bases). Between the trimmed V and J ends, which lost 3 bases and 9 bases, there was a span of 20 bases. From germline, CDR1 is KGHSH and CDR2 LQKENI. The CDR3 runs to 15 residues. The CDR3 DNA reads as TGTGCCAGCTCACCGGATTCCTCTTTTGGGAGCCCCCAGTACTTC. This sequence encodes CASSPDSSFGSPQYF.

The rearrangement links TRBV7-9 to TRBJ2-1, with a possible D match to TRBD2 (6 bases). Germline loops: CDR1 SEHNR, CDR2 FQNEAQ (reference sequence). CDR3 size: 15 residues. V was trimmed by 5 bases and J by 3 bases, leaving 14 bases between them. The CDR3 DNA is TGTGCCAGCAGCCATAGCGGAGCCGGCTACAATGAGCAGTTCTTC. The encoded protein is CASSHSGAGYNEQFF.

The CDR3 DNA reads as TGTGCCAGTAGTGCTCAAGGTGCCCCGCGTGCTTTCTTT. This gives the protein CASSAQGAPRAFF. The chain joins TRBV19 to TRBJ1-1, with D hard to call. Germline V CDR1 and CDR2: LNHDA, SQIVND (reference sequence). CDR3 length: 13 amino acids. Trimming took off 5 bases at V and 11 bases at J, with 18 bases between the two ends.

The rearrangement joins TRBV9 to TRBJ2-3; 7 bases match TRBD1. V shed 3 bases and J 1 base; nucleotides not matched to a gene: 8. CDR3 length: 16 residues. CDR1 is SGDLS and CDR2 is YYNGEE in the germline V gene. Written as DNA, the CDR3 is TGTGCCAGCAGCGGAAACGACAGGGCGGGCACAGATACGCAGTATTTT. It is translated as CASSGNDRAGTDTQYF.